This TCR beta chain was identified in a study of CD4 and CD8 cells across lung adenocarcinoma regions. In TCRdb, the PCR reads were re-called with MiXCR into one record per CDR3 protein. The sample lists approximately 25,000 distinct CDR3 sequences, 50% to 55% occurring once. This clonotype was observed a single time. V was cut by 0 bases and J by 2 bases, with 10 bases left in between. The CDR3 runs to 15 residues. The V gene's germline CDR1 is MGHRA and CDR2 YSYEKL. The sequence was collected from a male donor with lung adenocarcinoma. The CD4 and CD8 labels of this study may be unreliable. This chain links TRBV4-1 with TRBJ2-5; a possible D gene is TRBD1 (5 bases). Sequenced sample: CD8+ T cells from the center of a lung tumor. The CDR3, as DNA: TGCGCCAGCAGCCAAGATTGGGCAGGGCAAGAGACCCAGTACTTC. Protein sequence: CASSQDWAGQETQYF.